Shown below are 10 T cell receptor beta chains from a single sample sequenced in a study of cytomegalovirus exposure and HLA in healthy donors. PCR was performed using 60 Vbeta and 13 Jbeta primers. Repertoires were generated with immunoSEQ multiplex PCR, while TCRdb's copy carries only in-frame clones and drops some. Of approximately 120,000 clones listed, 15% to 20% are singletons. The sample consisted of PBMCs. The receptor source for this set is a female donor in good health and CMV-seropositive.

V is TRBV10-3 and J is TRBJ1-2, with TRBD1 identical over 7 bases. Germline loops: CDR1 ENHRY, CDR2 SYGVKD. J lost 3 bases, V lost 3 bases, and 10 bases had no gene match. CDR3 length: 16 amino acids. The CDR3 bases are TGTGCCATCAGTGATCCGCGAAGGGGGCACGACTATGGCTACACCTTC. As protein: CAISDPRRGHDYGYTF.

The chain employs TRBV5-4 and TRBJ2-7; D unresolved. The CDR3 loop spans 14 amino acids. CDR1 SGHNT and CDR2 YYREEE come from the germline V gene (reference sequence). Trimming cost V 1 base and J 0 bases, with 8 bases left between them. CDR3 amino acids: CASSLYEISYEQYF. CDR3 bases: TGTGCCAGCAGCTTGTATGAGATCTCCTACGAGCAGTACTTC.

The chain employs TRBV19 and TRBJ1-1; 11 bases are a match to TRBD1. CDR3 size: 19 residues. The ends lost 5 bases at V and 1 base at J; junction bases unmatched: 15. The V gene's germline CDR1 is LNHDA and CDR2 SQIVND (reference sequence). This CDR3 reads CASSVLITGTGGENTEAFF. The CDR3 DNA reads TGTGCCAGTAGTGTACTAATTACCGGGACAGGGGGAGAGAACACTGAAGCTTTCTTT. The entire variable domain, with the rest obtained from reference TRBV19 and TRBJ1-1, is as follows: DGGITQSPKYLFRKEGQNVTLSCEQNLNHDAMYWYRQDPGQGLRLIYYSQIVNDFQKGDIAEGYSVSREKKESFPLTVTSAQKNPTAFYLCASSVLITGTGGENTEAFFGQGTRLTVV.

The chain links TRBV7-9 to TRBJ2-5, with D tentatively TRBD1 (5 bases). The J call may be in error: the DNA end matches TRBJ2-7 better. Germline CDR1 is SEHNR and CDR2 is FQNEAQ (reference sequence). The CDR3 loop spans 14 amino acids. CDR3 nucleotide sequence: TGTGCCAGCAGCCATGGGGCAGTTGGCTACGAGCAGTACTTC. It translates to CASSHGAVGYEQYF.

The chain employs TRBV30 and TRBJ1-1, with TRBD1 matching over 8 bases. Germline assignment: CDR1 GTSNPN and CDR2 SVGIG (reference sequence). The ends lost 6 bases at V and 12 bases at J; junction bases unmatched: 9. The CDR3 has 11 residues. The CDR3 DNA is TGTGCCTGCCAGGGGGCCGTGAGCCCTTTCTTT. It codes for CACQGAVSPFF.

The chain has TRBV19 and TRBJ2-3; 14 nucleotides align to TRBD2. Germline V CDR1 and CDR2: LNHDA, SQIVND (reference sequence). This CDR3 contains 15 residues. The trim removed 9 bases at V and 3 bases at J, leaving 5 bases unmatched. As DNA, the CDR3 is TGTGCCAGCGGGACTAGCGGGAGTGGTACAGATACGCAGTATTTT. Amino acid sequence: CASGTSGSGTDTQYF.

The chain links TRBV5-1 to TRBJ1-4; maybe TRBD1 (5 bases). Germline assignment: CDR1 SGHRS and CDR2 YFSETQ. Trimming took 0 bases from V and 5 from J, leaving 8 bases between them. The CDR3 runs to 14 residues. The CDR3: CASSLAGSNEKLFF. CDR3 DNA: TGCGCCAGCAGCTTGGCAGGGTCCAATGAAAAACTGTTTTTT. Looking up the rest from reference TRBV5-1 and TRBJ1-4 gives the full variable domain: KAGVTQTPRYLIKTRGQQVTLSCSPISGHRSVSWYQQTPGQGLQFLFEYFSETQRNKGNFPGRFSGRQFSNSRSEMNVSTLELGDSALYLCASSLAGSNEKLFFGSGTQLSVL.

This chain connects TRBV5-1 to TRBJ2-5, with TRBD1 identical over 7 bases. V shed 3 bases and J 5 bases; nucleotides not matched to a gene: 4. The CDR3 spans 13 residues. Germline V lookup: CDR1 SGHRS, CDR2 YFSETQ. The CDR3 DNA reads as TGCGCCAGCAGCTCCACAGGGGATGAGACCCAGTACTTC. Amino acid sequence: CASSSTGDETQYF.

This rearrangement joins TRBV6-1 to TRBJ1-1; 8 bases agree with TRBD1. Unmatched junction bases numbered 6, after V lost 4 bases and J lost 5 bases. The CDR3 consists of 14 residues. Germline lookup yields CDR1 MNHNS and CDR2 SASEGT. This chain's CDR3 is CASSVQGGWTEAFF. The DNA of the CDR3 is TGTGCCAGCAGTGTACAGGGGGGTTGGACTGAAGCTTTCTTT.

J is TRBJ1-5 and V is TRBV19, with TRBD1 as a possible D gene (5 bases). In germline, CDR1 is LNHDA, CDR2 SQIVND (reference sequence). The V end lost 1 base, the J end lost 5 bases, and 9 bases lay between the germline ends. The CDR3 consists of 14 residues. CDR3 residues: CASSIVAGHQPQHF. The CDR3 bases are TGTGCCAGTAGTATAGTCGCAGGGCATCAGCCCCAGCATTTT.